This T cell receptor beta chain stems from a study of beta chain features in type 1 diabetes. Findings of the study overall: The study found moderately but significantly shorter TCRB CDR3s in all four CD4+ subsets of Type 1 diabetes patients.

The V and J ends lost 8 bases and 1 base respectively, with 12 bases between them. The CDR3 loop spans 14 amino acids. Germline lookup yields CDR1 MNHNY and CDR2 SVGAGI (reference sequence). Expressed TCRB transcripts were sequenced because the isolated RNA had all been reverse transcribed beforehand. Assay: immunoSEQ multiplex PCR; the TCRdb copy retains only in-frame clones and omits some. The sample includes hundreds of thousands of clones, over 13% of them seen just once. There are a few counts of this clone. Its antigen remains unknown. Sequencing input: naive CD4+ T cells from blood. The TCR comes from a man aged 18 to 30 with type 1 diabetes. The chain employs TRBV6-6 and TRBJ1-3; maybe TRBD1 (5 bases). CDR3 sequence reads: CASRQTASGNTIYF. The CDR3 DNA reads as TGTGCCAGCCGTCAGACAGCTTCTGGAAACACCATATATTTT.